The 19 T cell receptor beta chains below were found in one sample sequenced in a study of PD-1 blockade in classical Hodgkin lymphoma. Patients all relapsed after autologous stem cell transplantation, and there was variation in brentuximab vedotin exposure. Sequenced by immunoSEQ multiplex PCR; TCRdb stores in-frame clones only, minus some. Among 11,000 to 15,000 clones listed, approximately 83% were seen once. The sequences come from peripheral blood mononuclear cells (PBMCs), collected at baseline. Receptor source: a human donor with classical Hodgkin lymphoma.

This chain uses TRBV18 with TRBJ1-5, with 7 bases aligning to TRBD1. With 5 bases clipped from V and 2 bases from J, the junction kept 12 bases outside the gene matches. Germline V gives CDR1 KGHSH, CDR2 LQKENI. The CDR3 is 17 amino acids. Written as DNA, the CDR3 is TGTGCCAGCTCAACCGTACAGGGGAGTCTACGCAATCAGCCCCAGCATTTT. The encoded protein is CASSTVQGSLRNQPQHF. Combining the CDR3 with reference TRBV18 and TRBJ1-5 gives the whole variable domain NAGVMQNPRHLVRRRGQEARLRCSPMKGHSHVYWYRQLPEEGLKFMVYLQKENIIDESGMPKERFSAEFPKEGPSILRIQQVVRGDSAAYFCASSTVQGSLRNQPQHFGDGTRLSIL.

This clone has only a few counts. The J gene is TRBJ2-1, the V gene TRBV6-4; tentative D call: TRBD2 (6 bases). Trimming shortened V by 2 bases and J by 9 bases, and 11 bases separated the two germline ends. Germline V gene sequence: CDR1 MRHNA, CDR2 SNTAGT. The CDR3 has 13 residues. The CDR3 protein is CASSDGPAGEQFF. The CDR3 DNA sequence: TGTGCCAGCAGTGACGGGCCAGCGGGTGAGCAGTTCTTC.

The CDR3 protein is CASSSNQGSNQPQHF. CDR3 DNA sequence: TGTGCCAGCAGCTCAAATCAGGGTTCCAATCAGCCCCAGCATTTT. This chain uses TRBV7-9 with TRBJ1-5, with D possibly TRBD1 on 5 matching bases. The CDR3 is made up of 15 amino acids. V gave up 4 bases and J gave up 3 bases, with 13 bases separating them. The germline V gene encodes CDR1 SEHNR and CDR2 FQNEAQ (reference sequence). The variable domain in full, with the rest retrieved from reference TRBV7-9 and TRBJ1-5, is DTGVSQNPRHKITKRGQNVTFRCDPISEHNRLYWYRQTLGQGPEFLTYFQNEAQLEKSRLLSDRFSAERPKGSFSTLEIQRTEQGDSAMYLCASSSNQGSNQPQHFGDGTRLSIL.

In DNA form, the CDR3 reads TGTGCCAGCAGCTTGGCCGTTTCGGGTTCTGGGAATTCACCCCTCCACTTT. Encoded protein: CASSLAVSGSGNSPLHF. V is TRBV5-4 and J is TRBJ1-6; D unresolved. Trimming cost V 0 bases and J 7 bases, with 17 bases left between them. CDR3 size: 17 residues. The germline CDR1 and CDR2 sequences are SGHNT and YYREEE (reference sequence).

A few counts support this clone. CDR3 nucleotide sequence: TGTGCCAGCAGCCCTCACCGGGTCACTGAAGCTTTCTTT. This encodes CASSPHRVTEAFF. The rearrangement joins TRBV25-1 to TRBJ1-1; D is ambiguous. There are 13 residues in the CDR3. Germline CDR1 reads MGHDK; CDR2 reads SYGVNS. V shed 6 bases and J shed 4 bases, with 12 bases lying between them.

J is TRBJ1-1 and V is TRBV27; D might be TRBD1 (5 bases). Trimming removed 2 bases from V and 2 bases from J, with 9 bases in between. This CDR3 spans 14 amino acids. The V gene's germline CDR1 is MNHEY and CDR2 SMNVEV (reference sequence). For the CDR3, the DNA is TGTGCCAGCAGTTTAACTACAGGCAACACTGAAGCTTTCTTT. Its protein product is CASSLTTGNTEAFF.

The chain is built from TRBV7-8 and TRBJ2-2; D gene unclear. This CDR3 comprises 14 residues. Per germline, CDR1 SGHVS and CDR2 FQNEAQ. Trimming took off 0 bases at V and 6 bases at J, with 8 bases between the two ends. The CDR3 reads CASSLALEPGELFF. CDR3 sequence (DNA): TGTGCCAGCAGCTTAGCCCTAGAACCCGGGGAGCTGTTTTTT.

By sample share, this clone is medium-sized. DNA of the CDR3: TGCAGCGTTGAATACGGGGACAGCTCTGGAAACACCATATATTTT. Translation: CSVEYGDSSGNTIYF. The J gene is TRBJ1-3, the V gene TRBV29-1, with 7 positions matching TRBD1. CDR1 is SQVTM and CDR2 is ANQGSEA in the germline V gene. This CDR3 has 15 amino acids. After removal of 2 bases from V and 0 bases from J, the junction contained 4 bases not matched to a gene.

V usage is TRBV7-2 and J usage is TRBJ2-5; TRBD2 matches at 16 bases. The V and J ends lost 4 bases and 2 bases, in that order; junction bases with no gene match: 7. This CDR3 contains 18 residues. Germline V gives CDR1 SGHTA, CDR2 FQGNSA. The CDR3 region is CASSSGLAGGPRQETQYF. The CDR3 bases are TGTGCCAGCAGCTCGGGACTAGCGGGGGGGCCGAGGCAAGAGACCCAGTACTTC.

This rearrangement joins TRBV7-9 to TRBJ1-2; the D gene is possibly TRBD1 (5 bases). V lost 2 bases and J 4 bases, leaving 8 bases between the germline ends. The CDR3 contains 13 residues. Germline-derived CDR1 and CDR2 are SEHNR and FQNEAQ (reference sequence). CDR3 residues: CASSLTGLYGYTF. CDR3 bases: TGTGCCAGCAGCTTAACAGGACTCTATGGCTACACCTTC.

The chain recombines TRBV28 with TRBJ1-5; D may be TRBD1 (5 bases). Germline assignment: CDR1 MDHEN and CDR2 SYDVKM. The V gene lost 6 bases and the J gene lost 0 bases, with 15 bases spanning the gap. This CDR3 has 16 amino acids. In nucleotides, the CDR3 is TGTGCCAGCAGCCGCTACTTCAGGGATAGCAATCAGCCCCAGCATTTT. Protein sequence: CASSRYFRDSNQPQHF.

This chain joins TRBV9 and TRBJ2-2; tentatively, D is TRBD1 or TRBD2 (5 bases each). V gave up 4 bases and J gave up 2 bases, with 18 bases separating them. The CDR3 loop spans 17 amino acids. Per the germline V gene, CDR1 is SGDLS and CDR2 is YYNGEE. The CDR3 reads CASSTRGDGLNTGELFF. DNA for the CDR3: TGTGCCAGCAGCACGAGGGGTGATGGACTTAACACCGGGGAGCTGTTTTTT.

The chain links TRBV14 to TRBJ1-2, with D unclear. Trimming cost V 1 base and J 4 bases, with 13 bases left between them. The germline gives CDR1 SGHDN, CDR2 FVKESK. The CDR3 covers 15 residues. The CDR3 sequence is CASSQVRGTLYGYTF. For the CDR3, the DNA is TGTGCCAGCAGCCAAGTGCGGGGTACGCTCTATGGCTACACCTTC.

V usage is TRBV9 and J usage is TRBJ2-1; D might be TRBD2 (5 bases). CDR1 SGDLS and CDR2 YYNGEE come from the germline V gene. Trimming shortened V by 4 bases and J by 5 bases, and 16 bases separated the two germline ends. There are 15 residues in the CDR3. CDR3 bases: TGTGCCAGCAGCCCCTTTTCCCGGGGAGACAATGAGCAGTTCTTC. It codes for CASSPFSRGDNEQFF.

This clone turned up a few times. The J gene is TRBJ1-1, the V gene TRBV7-8; tentative D call: TRBD1 (5 bases). V gave up 1 base and J gave up 7 bases, with 16 bases separating them. Germline CDR1 reads SGHVS; CDR2 reads FQNEAQ. The CDR3 contains 15 residues. The CDR3 coding sequence is TGTGCCAGCAGCTTAGTGCTGGGCAGGGAGGGTGAAGCTTTCTTT. Amino acids: CASSLVLGREGEAFF.

This rearrangement joins TRBV12-5 to TRBJ2-1; 10 bases line up with TRBD1. The ends lost 5 bases at V and 1 base at J; junction bases unmatched: 8. Per germline, CDR1 LGHNT and CDR2 FRNRAP. The CDR3 is 17 residues long. DNA for the CDR3: TGTGCTAGTGGTCCGCTACCGGGACAGGGGTCCTACAATGAGCAGTTCTTC. It encodes CASGPLPGQGSYNEQFF. The variable domain in full, with the rest retrieved from reference TRBV12-5 and TRBJ2-1, is DARVTQTPRHKVTEMGQEVTMRCQPILGHNTVFWYRQTMMQGLELLAYFRNRAPLDDSGMPKDRFSAEMPDATLATLKIQPSEPRDSAVYFCASGPLPGQGSYNEQFFGPGTRLTVL.

The chain recombines TRBV13 with TRBJ2-2; possibly TRBD2 for D (7 bases). Germline-derived CDR1 and CDR2 are PRHDT and FYEKMQ (reference sequence). The CDR3 spans 14 residues. Between the trimmed V and J ends, which lost 4 bases and 5 bases, there was a span of 11 bases. The CDR3 is CASSWRGRTGELFF. In nucleotides, the CDR3 is TGTGCCAGCAGCTGGCGGGGGCGGACCGGGGAGCTGTTTTTT.

The V and J genes are TRBV9 and TRBJ1-4; D is unresolved. V lost 4 bases and J lost 7, with 11 bases in between. Germline CDR1 is SGDLS and CDR2 is YYNGEE. The length of the CDR3 is 13 residues. The CDR3 region has the DNA TGTGCCAGCAGCCTTGATGTGGCTGAAAAACTGTTTTTT. Protein sequence: CASSLDVAEKLFF.

The chain employs TRBV5-4 and TRBJ2-2; no firm D call. Per the germline V gene, CDR1 is SGHNT and CDR2 is YYREEE (reference sequence). The V end lost 2 bases, the J end lost 3 bases, and 2 bases lay between the germline ends. This CDR3 is 12 amino acids long. DNA of the CDR3: TGTGCCAGCAGCTTTTACACCGGGGAGCTGTTTTTT. Its protein product is CASSFYTGELFF.